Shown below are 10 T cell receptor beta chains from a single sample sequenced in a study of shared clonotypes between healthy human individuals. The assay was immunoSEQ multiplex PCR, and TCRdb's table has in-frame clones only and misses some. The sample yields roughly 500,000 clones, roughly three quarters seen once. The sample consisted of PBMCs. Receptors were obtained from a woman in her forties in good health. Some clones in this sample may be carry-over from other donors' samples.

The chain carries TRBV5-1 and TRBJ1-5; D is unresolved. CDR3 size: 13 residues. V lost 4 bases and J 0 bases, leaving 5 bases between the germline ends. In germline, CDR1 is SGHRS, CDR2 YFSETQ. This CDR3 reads CASSKSSNQPQHF. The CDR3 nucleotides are TGCGCCAGCAGCAAGAGTAGCAATCAGCCCCAGCATTTT.

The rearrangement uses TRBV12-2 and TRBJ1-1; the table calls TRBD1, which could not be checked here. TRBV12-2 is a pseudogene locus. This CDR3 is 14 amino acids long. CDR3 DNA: TGTGCAAGAGGGGGGGACAGGGTTTACACTGAAGCTTTCTTT. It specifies CARGGDRVYTEAFF.

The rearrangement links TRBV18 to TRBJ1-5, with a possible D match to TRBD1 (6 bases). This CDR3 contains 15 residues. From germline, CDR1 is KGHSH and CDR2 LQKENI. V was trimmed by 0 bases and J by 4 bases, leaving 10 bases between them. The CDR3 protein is CASSPPLGQNQPQHF. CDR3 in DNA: TGTGCCAGCTCACCACCGTTAGGACAGAATCAGCCCCAGCATTTT.

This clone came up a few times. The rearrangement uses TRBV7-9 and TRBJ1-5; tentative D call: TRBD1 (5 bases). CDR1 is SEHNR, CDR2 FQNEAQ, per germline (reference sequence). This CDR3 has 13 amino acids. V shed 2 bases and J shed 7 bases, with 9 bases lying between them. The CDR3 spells CASSLQGRQPQHF. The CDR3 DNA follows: TGTGCCAGCAGCTTACAGGGCAGGCAGCCCCAGCATTTT.

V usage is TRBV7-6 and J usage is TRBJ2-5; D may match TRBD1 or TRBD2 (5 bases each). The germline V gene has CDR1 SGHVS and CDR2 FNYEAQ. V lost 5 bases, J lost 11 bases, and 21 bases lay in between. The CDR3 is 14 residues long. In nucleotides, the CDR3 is TGTGCCAGCAGCCGGATGACAGACCTGGGGGAGCAGTACTTC. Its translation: CASSRMTDLGEQYF.

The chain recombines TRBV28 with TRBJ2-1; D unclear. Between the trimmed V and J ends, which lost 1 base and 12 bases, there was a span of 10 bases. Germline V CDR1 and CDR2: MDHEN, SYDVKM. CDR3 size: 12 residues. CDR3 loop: CASSLLVERQFF. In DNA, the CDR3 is TGTGCCAGCAGTTTATTGGTCGAGAGGCAGTTCTTC.

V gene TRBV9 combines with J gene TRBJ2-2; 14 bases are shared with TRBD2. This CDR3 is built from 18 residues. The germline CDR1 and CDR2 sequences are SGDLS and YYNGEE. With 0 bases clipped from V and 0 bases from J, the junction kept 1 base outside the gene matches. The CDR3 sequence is CASSVGGLAGANTGELFF. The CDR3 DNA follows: TGTGCCAGCAGCGTAGGGGGACTAGCGGGGGCGAACACCGGGGAGCTGTTTTTT. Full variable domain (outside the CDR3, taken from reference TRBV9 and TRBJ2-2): DSGVTQTPKHLITATGQRVTLRCSPRSGDLSVYWYQQSLDQGLQFLIQYYNGEERAKGNILERFSAQQFPDLHSELNLSSLELGDSALYFCASSVGGLAGANTGELFFGEGSRLTVL.

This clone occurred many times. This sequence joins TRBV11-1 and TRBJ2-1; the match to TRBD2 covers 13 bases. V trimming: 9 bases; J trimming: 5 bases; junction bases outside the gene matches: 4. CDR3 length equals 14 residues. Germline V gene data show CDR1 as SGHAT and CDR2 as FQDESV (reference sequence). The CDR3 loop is CASTSGRGHNEQFF. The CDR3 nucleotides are TGTGCCAGTACTAGCGGGAGGGGCCACAATGAGCAGTTCTTC.

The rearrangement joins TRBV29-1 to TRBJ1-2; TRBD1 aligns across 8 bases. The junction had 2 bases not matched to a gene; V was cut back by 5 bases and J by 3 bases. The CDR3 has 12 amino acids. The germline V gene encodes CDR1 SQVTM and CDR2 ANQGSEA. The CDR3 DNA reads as TGCAGCGTTTCGACAGGGGACTATGGCTACACCTTC. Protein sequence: CSVSTGDYGYTF.

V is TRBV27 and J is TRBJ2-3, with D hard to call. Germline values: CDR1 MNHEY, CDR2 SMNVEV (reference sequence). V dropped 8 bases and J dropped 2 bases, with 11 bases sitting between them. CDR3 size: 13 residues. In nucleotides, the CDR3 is TGTGCCAGCGGCGAGTATGTCACAGATACGCAGTATTTT. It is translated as CASGEYVTDTQYF.